The sequence of this T cell receptor (beta chain) was determined in a study of breast tumors, draining lymph nodes, adjacent tissues. One entry per CDR3 protein results from TCRdb running MiXCR on the multiplex PCR reads. Here the sample spans 14,000 or so distinct CDR3 sequences, 55% to 60% being singletons. General study findings and limits: Luminal-like breast cancer showed significantly higher tumor–nontumor repertoire similarity than basal-like.

Remarks on this clonotype: The antigen is undetermined.

This clonotype originated in a female donor with breast cancer. Some clones in this sample may be carry-over from other donors' samples. Sequenced sample: tumor-adjacent breast tissue.

DNA for the CDR3: TGTGCCAGCAGCAACGGCCAGGGGGTGTACAATGAGCAGTTCTTC. This codes for CASSNGQGVYNEQFF. The V and J genes are TRBV7-9 and TRBJ2-1; 7 bases map to TRBD1. The CDR3 contains 15 residues. Germline lookup yields CDR1 SEHNR and CDR2 FQNEAQ (reference sequence). V trimming: 5 bases; J trimming: 4 bases; junction bases outside the gene matches: 8. Full variable domain (remainder filled in from reference TRBV7-9 and TRBJ2-1): DTGVSQNPRHKITKRGQNVTFRCDPISEHNRLYWYRQTLGQGPEFLTYFQNEAQLEKSRLLSDRFSAERPKGSFSTLEIQRTEQGDSAMYLCASSNGQGVYNEQFFGPGTRLTVL.